The following is a T cell receptor (beta chain) sequence with its context. Its cognate antigen is unknown. Researchers report immunoSEQ v3.0 was run at survey level. Method: immunoSEQ multiplex PCR; TCRdb's copy keeps in-frame clones and lacks some. The data contain just over 35,000 clones, over 75% of them singletons. The CDR3 is 12 residues long. Germline CDR1 and CDR2: LNHDA and SQIVND (reference sequence). V was clipped by 5 bases and J by 4 bases, with 8 bases between them. This sample was taken from a study of long-term antiretroviral therapy in people with HIV. General study results and limits: Those clones which expanded before ART made up the dominant part of the repertoire at all time points. In samples taken after ART, diversity increased but remained below transplant donor control levels.

The source is a young man with HIV. This rearrangement joins TRBV19 to TRBJ1-1; D is unclear. The material sequenced was unsorted PBMCs, taken 0.6 years after starting antiretroviral therapy. CDR3: CASSGYGTEAFF. In DNA, the CDR3 is TGTGCCAGTAGTGGTTATGGCACTGAAGCTTTCTTT.